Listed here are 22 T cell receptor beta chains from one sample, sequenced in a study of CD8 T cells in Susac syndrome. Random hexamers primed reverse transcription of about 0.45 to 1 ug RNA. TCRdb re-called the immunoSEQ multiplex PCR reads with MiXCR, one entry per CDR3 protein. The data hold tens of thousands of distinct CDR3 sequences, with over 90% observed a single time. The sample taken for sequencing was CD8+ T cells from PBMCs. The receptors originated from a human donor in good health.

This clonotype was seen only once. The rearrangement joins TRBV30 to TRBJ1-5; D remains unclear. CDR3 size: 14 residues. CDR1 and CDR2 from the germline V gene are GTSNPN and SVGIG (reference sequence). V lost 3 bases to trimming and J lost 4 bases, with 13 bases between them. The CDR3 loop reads CAWSPAGSNQPQHF. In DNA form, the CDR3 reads TGTGCCTGGAGCCCCGCGGGATCAAATCAGCCCCAGCATTTT.

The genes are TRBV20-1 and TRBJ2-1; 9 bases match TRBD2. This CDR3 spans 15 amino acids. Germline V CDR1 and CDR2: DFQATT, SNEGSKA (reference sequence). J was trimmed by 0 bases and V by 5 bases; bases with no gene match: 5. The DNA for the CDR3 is TGCAGTGCTGGTAGCGGGAGAAGCTCCTACAATGAGCAGTTCTTC. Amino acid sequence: CSAGSGRSSYNEQFF.

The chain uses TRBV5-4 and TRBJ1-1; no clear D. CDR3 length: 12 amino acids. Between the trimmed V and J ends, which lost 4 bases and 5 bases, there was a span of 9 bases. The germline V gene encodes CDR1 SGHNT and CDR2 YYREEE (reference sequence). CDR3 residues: CASSHGATEAFF. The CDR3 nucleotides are TGTGCCAGCAGCCATGGTGCTACTGAAGCTTTCTTT.

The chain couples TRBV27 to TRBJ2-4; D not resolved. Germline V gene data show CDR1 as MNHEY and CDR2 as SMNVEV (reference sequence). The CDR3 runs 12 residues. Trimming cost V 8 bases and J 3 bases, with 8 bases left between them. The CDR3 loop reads CASGQDKNIQYF. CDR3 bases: TGTGCCAGCGGGCAAGACAAAAACATTCAGTACTTC.

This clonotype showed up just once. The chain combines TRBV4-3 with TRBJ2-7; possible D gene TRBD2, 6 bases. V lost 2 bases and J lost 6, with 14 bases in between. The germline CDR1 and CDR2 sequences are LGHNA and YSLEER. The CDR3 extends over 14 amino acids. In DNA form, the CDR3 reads TGCGCCAGCAGCCAACTACCGGGAGTCGGCGAGCAGTACTTC. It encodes CASSQLPGVGEQYF.

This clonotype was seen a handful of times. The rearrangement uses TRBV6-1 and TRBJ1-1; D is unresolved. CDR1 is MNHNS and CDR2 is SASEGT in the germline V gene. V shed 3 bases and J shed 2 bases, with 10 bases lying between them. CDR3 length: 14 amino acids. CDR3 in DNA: TGTGCCAGCAGTGAGTTCGAGGCTAACACTGAAGCTTTCTTT. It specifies CASSEFEANTEAFF.

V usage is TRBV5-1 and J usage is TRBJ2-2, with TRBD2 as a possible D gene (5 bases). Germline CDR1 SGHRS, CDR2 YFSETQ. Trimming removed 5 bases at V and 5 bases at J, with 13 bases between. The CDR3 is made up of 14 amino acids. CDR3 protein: CASRSSSPTGELFF. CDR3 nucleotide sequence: TGCGCCAGCAGATCGTCTAGCCCTACCGGGGAGCTGTTTTTT.

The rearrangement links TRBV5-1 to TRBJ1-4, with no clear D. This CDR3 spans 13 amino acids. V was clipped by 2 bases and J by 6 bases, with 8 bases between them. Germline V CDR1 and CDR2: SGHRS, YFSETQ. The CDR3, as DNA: TGCGCCAGCAGCTTCAACAGCCATGAAAAACTGTTTTTT. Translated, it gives CASSFNSHEKLFF.

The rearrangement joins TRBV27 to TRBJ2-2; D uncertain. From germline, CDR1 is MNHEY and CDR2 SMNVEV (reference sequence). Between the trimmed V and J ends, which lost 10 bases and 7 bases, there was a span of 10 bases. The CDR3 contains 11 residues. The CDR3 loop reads CATGPYGELFF. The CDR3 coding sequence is TGTGCCACCGGGCCGTACGGGGAGCTGTTTTTT.

The CDR3, as DNA: TGTGCCAGCAGCTTAACGCTTCGGGCTAGCGGGGCCACAGATACGCAGTATTTT. Its translation is CASSLTLRASGATDTQYF. The J gene is TRBJ2-3, the V gene TRBV7-3; 9 bases map to TRBD2. CDR1 is SGHTA and CDR2 is FQGTGA in the germline V gene. This CDR3 has 18 amino acids. V gave up 0 bases and J gave up 2 bases; unmatched junction bases: 9.

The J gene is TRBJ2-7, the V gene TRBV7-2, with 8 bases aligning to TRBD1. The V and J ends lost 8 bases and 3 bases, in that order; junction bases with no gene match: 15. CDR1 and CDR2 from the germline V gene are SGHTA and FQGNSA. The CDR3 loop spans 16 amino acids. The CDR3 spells CASSPGPDRVIYEQYF. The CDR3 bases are TGTGCCAGCTCACCGGGCCCGGACAGGGTGATCTACGAGCAGTACTTC.

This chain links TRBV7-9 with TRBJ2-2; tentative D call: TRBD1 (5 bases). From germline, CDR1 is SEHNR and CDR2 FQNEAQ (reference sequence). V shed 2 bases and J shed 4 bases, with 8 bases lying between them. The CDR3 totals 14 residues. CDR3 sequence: CASSLSGSTGELFF. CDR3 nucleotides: TGTGCCAGCAGCTTATCAGGGTCCACCGGGGAGCTGTTTTTT. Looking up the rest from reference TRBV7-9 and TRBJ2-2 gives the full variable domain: DTGVSQNPRHKITKRGQNVTFRCDPISEHNRLYWYRQTLGQGPEFLTYFQNEAQLEKSRLLSDRFSAERPKGSFSTLEIQRTEQGDSAMYLCASSLSGSTGELFFGEGSRLTVL.

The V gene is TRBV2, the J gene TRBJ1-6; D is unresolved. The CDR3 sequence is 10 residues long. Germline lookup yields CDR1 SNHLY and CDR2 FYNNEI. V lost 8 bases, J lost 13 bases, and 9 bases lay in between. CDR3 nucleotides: TGTGCCAGCCGCGGACTGCCCCTCCACTTT. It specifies CASRGLPLHF.

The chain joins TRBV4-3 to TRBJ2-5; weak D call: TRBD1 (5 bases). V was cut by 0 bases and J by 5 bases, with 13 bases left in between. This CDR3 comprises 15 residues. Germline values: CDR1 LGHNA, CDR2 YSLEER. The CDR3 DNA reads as TGCGCCAGCAGCCAAGATCTGGGGCAGAGGGAGACCCAGTACTTC. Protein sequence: CASSQDLGQRETQYF.

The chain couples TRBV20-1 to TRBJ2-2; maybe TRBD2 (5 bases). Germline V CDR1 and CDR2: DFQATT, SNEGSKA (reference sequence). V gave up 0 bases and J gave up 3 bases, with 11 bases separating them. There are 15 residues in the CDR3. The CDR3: CSARERGSHTGELFF. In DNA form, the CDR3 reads TGCAGTGCTAGAGAACGAGGGAGCCACACCGGGGAGCTGTTTTTT.

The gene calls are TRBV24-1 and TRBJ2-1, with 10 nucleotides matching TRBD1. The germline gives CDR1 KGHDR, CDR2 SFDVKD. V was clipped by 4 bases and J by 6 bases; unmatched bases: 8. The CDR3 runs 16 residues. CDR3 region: CATSDPDRGVGNEQFF. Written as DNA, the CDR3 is TGTGCCACCAGTGACCCGGACAGGGGGGTCGGCAATGAGCAGTTCTTC.

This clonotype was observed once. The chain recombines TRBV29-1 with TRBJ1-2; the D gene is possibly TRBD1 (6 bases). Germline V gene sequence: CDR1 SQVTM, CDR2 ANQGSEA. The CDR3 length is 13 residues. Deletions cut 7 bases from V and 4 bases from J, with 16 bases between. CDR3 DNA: TGCAGCGACGGTCTCACAGGGCCCTATGGCTACACCTTC. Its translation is CSDGLTGPYGYTF. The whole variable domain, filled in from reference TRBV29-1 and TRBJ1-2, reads SAVISQKPSRDICQRGTSLTIQCQVDSQVTMMFWYRQQPGQSLTLIATANQGSEATYESGFVIDKFPISRPNLTFSTLTVSNMSPEDSSIYLCSDGLTGPYGYTFGSGTRLTVV.

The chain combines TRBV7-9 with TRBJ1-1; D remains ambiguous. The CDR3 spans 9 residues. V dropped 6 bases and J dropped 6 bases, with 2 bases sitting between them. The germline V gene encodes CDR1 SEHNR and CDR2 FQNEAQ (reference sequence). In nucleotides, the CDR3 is TGTGCCAGCAGTGCTGAAGCTTTCTTT. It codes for CASSAEAFF.

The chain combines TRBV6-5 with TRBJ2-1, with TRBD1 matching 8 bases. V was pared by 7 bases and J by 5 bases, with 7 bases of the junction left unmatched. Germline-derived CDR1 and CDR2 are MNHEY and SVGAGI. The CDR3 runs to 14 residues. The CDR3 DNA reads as TGTGCCAGCACGGACAGGGAACCCCACAATGAGCAGTTCTTC. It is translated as CASTDREPHNEQFF.

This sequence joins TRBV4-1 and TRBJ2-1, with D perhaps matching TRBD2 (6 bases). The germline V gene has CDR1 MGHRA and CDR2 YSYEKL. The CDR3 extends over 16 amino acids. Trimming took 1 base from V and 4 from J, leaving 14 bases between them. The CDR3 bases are TGCGCCAGCAGCCAAGCTAGACTAGTGGGATACAATGAGCAGTTCTTC. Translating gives CASSQARLVGYNEQFF.

The CDR3 protein is CASSHWPGEQYF. The DNA of the CDR3 is TGTGCCAGCAGCCACTGGCCGGGAGAGCAGTATTTT. The chain uses TRBV11-2 and TRBJ2-3; tentatively, D is TRBD2 (6 bases). Germline assignment: CDR1 SGHAT and CDR2 FQNNGV. CDR3 length: 12 residues. Trimming took 5 bases from V and 11 from J, leaving 14 bases between them.

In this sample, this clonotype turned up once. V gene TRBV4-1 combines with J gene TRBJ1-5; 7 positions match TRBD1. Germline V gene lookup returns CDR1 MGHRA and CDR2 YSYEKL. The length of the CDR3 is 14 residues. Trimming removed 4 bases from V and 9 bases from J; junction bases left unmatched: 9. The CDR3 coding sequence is TGCGCCAGCAGCCCAGGACAGGCTTATTTGCCCCAGCATTTT. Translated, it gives CASSPGQAYLPQHF.